This T cell receptor (beta chain) derives from a study of T cells in Graves' hyperthyroidism and ophthalmopathy. TCR beta CDR3 regions were amplified from RNA transcripts. TCR CDR3 underwent first-round RT-PCR with the HTBI primer set. TCRdb re-analysed the multiplex PCR reads in MiXCR, keeping a single row per CDR3 protein. The sample gives more than 500,000 distinct CDR3 sequences, 15% to 20% of which show up once; over 3.5% is in the top ten. General observations from the study: A model of 13 V-J pairs discriminated ophthalmopathy from stable hyperthyroidism. Within blood appeared most thyroid clonotypes that had expanded above 0.001. Ophthalmopathy, as predicted by the model, came a median about seven months after the prediction.

The CDR3 has 13 amino acids. Germline assignment: CDR1 KGHSH and CDR2 LQKENI. The V gene end was trimmed by 3 bases and the J gene end by 6 bases; junction bases not matched to a gene: 5. This clonotype was recorded at least ten times. Its specificity is not known. Patients between 18 and 65 years old had hyperthyroidism, newly diagnosed and lasting under 2 months. This sequence was found in a woman aged 30 to 39 with Graves' hyperthyroidism. The chain couples TRBV18 to TRBJ2-7, with 7 bases aligning to TRBD2. The material sequenced was blood. The CDR3 protein is CASSPDGGSEQYF. DNA of the CDR3: TGTGCCAGCTCACCTGACGGGGGGTCCGAGCAGTACTTC.